This TCR beta chain was profiled in a study of blood T cell repertoires in COVID-19. Study background: Both acute and convalescent COVID-19 samples were obtained from the United States, Italy and Spain. PBMCs, B-cell-depleted T cells, or T cells were the source of the cDNA or gDNA that made up the material.

The CDR3 sequence is 15 residues long. Looked up from germline, CDR1 is KGHSH and CDR2 is LQKENI. V was pared by 2 bases and J by 4 bases, with 8 bases of the junction left unmatched. Original processing methods: By means of reference gene primer amplification, nucleated cell counts were estimated. Data came from immunoSEQ multiplex PCR; TCRdb stores just in-frame clones and leaves some out. The DNA was the basis for D and trimming; V, J and clone size are from that table. This sample yields about 190,000 clones, of which 70% to 80% are seen a single time; roughly 12% belongs to the top ten. The sample consisted of peripheral blood. The source is a man aged 50 to 60 who had recovered from COVID-19. V is TRBV18 and J is TRBJ2-7; TRBD2 agrees at 7 bases. CDR3 DNA: TGTGCCAGCTCACCAATTAGGGACTACCATTACGAGCAGTACTTC. Translation gives CASSPIRDYHYEQYF.